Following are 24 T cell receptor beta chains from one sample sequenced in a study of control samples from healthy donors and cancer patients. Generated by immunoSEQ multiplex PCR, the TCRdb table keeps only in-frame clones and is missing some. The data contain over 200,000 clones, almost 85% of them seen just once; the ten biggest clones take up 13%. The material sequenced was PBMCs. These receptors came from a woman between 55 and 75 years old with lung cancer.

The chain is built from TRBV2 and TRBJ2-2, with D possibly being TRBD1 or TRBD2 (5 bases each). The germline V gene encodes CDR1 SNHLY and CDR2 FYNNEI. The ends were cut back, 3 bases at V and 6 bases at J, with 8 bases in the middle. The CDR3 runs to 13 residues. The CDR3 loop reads CASSDGAPGELFF. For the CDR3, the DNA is TGTGCCAGCAGTGACGGGGCCCCCGGGGAGCTGTTTTTT.

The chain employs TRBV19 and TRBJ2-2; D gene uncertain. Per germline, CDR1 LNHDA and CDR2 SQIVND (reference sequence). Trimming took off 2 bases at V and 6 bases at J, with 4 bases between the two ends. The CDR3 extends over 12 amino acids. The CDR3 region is CASSIPPGELFF. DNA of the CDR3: TGTGCCAGTAGTATACCCCCCGGGGAGCTGTTTTTT.

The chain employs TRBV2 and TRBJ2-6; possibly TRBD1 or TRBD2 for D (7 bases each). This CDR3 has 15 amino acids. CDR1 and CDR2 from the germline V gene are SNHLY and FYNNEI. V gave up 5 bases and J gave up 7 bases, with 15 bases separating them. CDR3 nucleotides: TGTGCCAGCAGTCTTCAGGGGGGGGCCGCCAACGTCCTGACTTTC. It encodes CASSLQGGAANVLTF.

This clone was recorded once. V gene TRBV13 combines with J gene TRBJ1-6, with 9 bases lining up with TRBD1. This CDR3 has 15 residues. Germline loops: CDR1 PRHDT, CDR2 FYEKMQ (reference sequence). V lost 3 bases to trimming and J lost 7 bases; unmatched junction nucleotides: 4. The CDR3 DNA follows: TGTGCCAGCAGCTTGAACGGGACAGGGAATTCACCCCTCCACTTT. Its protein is CASSLNGTGNSPLHF.

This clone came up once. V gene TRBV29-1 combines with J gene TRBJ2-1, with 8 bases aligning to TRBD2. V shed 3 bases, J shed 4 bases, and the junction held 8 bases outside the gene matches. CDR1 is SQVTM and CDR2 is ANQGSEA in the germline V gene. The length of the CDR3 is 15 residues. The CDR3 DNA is TGCAGCGTTGAGGGGGGCGGGGGGATTTACAATGAGCAGTTCTTC. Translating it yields CSVEGGGGIYNEQFF.

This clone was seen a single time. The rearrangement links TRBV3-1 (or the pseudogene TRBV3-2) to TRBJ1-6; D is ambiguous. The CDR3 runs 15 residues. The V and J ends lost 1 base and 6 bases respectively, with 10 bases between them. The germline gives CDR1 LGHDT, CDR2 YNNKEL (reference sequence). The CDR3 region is CASSQVYGSNSPLHF. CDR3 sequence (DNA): TGTGCCAGCAGCCAAGTATACGGGTCTAATTCACCCCTCCACTTT.

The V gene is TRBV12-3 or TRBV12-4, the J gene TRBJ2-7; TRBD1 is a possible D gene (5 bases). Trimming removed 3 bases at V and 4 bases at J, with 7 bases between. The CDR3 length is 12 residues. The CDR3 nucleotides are TGTGCCAGCAGTTTGAAGGGGTACGAGCAGTACTTC. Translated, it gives CASSLKGYEQYF.

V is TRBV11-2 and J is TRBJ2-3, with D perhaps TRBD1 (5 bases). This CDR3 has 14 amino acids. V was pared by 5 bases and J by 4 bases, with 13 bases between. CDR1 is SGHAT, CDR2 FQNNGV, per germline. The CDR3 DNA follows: TGTGCCAGCAGCCCCAGGGATAGGCCAGATACGCAGTATTTT. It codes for CASSPRDRPDTQYF. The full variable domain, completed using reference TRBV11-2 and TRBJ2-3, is EAGVAQSPRYKIIEKRQSVAFWCNPISGHATLYWYQQILGQGPKLLIQFQNNGVVDDSQLPKDRFSAERLKGVDSTLKIQPAKLEDSAVYLCASSPRDRPDTQYFGPGTRLTVL.

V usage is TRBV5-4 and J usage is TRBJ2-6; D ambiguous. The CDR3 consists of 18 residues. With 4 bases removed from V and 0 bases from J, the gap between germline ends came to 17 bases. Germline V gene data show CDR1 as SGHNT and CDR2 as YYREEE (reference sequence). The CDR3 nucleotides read TGTGCCAGCAGCCCTACCCTGGTCGGAATCTCTGGGGCCAACGTCCTGACTTTC. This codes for CASSPTLVGISGANVLTF. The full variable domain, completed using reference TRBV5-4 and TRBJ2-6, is ETGVTQSPTHLIKTRGQQVTLRCSSQSGHNTVSWYQQALGQGPQFIFQYYREEENGRGNFPPRFSGLQFPNYSSELNVNALELDDSALYLCASSPTLVGISGANVLTFGAGSRLTVL.

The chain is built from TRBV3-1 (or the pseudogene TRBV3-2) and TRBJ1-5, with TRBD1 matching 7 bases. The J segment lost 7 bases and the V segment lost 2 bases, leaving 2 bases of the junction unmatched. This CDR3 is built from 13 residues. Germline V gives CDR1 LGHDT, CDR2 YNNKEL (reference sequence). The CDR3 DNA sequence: TGTGCCAGCAGCCAAAACAGGGGACAGCCCCAGCATTTT. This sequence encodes CASSQNRGQPQHF.

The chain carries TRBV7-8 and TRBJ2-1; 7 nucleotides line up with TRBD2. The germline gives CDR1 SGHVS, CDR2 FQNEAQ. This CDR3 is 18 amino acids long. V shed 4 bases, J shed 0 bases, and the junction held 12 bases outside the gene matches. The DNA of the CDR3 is TGTGCCAGCAGCTCACTGGGGACTGGCGGGAGCTCCTACAATGAGCAGTTCTTC. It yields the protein CASSSLGTGGSSYNEQFF.

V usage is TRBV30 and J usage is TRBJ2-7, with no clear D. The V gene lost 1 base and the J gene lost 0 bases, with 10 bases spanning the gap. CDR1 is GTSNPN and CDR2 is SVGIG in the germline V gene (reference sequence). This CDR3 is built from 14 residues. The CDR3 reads CAWSAGRSSYEQYF. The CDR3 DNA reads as TGTGCCTGGAGTGCGGGCCGAAGCTCCTACGAGCAGTACTTC.

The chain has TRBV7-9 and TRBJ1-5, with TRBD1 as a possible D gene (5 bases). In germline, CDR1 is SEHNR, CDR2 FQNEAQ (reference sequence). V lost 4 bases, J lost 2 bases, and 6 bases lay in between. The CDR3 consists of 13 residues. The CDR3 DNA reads TGTGCCAGCAGCTGGGGGGGCAATCAGCCCCAGCATTTT. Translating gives CASSWGGNQPQHF.

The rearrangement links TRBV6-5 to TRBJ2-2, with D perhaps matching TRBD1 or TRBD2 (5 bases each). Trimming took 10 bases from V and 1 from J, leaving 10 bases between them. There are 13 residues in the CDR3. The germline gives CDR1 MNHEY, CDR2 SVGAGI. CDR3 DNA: TGTGCCACCGGGACGGTGAACACCGGGGAGCTGTTTTTT. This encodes CATGTVNTGELFF.

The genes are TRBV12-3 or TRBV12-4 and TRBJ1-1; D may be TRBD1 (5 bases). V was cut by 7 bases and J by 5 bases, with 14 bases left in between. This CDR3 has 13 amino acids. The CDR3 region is CASILRGGTEAFF. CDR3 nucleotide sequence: TGTGCCAGCATTCTAAGGGGAGGGACTGAAGCTTTCTTT.

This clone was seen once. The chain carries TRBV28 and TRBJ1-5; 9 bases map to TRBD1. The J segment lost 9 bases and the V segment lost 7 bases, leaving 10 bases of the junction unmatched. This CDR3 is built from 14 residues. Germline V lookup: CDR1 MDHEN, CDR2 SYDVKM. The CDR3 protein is CASTKDRGGGPQHF. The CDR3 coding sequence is TGTGCCAGCACCAAAGACAGGGGGGGAGGGCCCCAGCATTTT.

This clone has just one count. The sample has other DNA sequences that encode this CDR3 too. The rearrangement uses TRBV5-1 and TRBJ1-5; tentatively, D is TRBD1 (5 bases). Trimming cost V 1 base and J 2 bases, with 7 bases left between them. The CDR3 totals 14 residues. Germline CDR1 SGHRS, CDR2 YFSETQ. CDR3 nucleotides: TGCGCCAGCAGCTTGCAAGGGGGCAATCAGCCCCAGCATTTT. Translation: CASSLQGGNQPQHF.

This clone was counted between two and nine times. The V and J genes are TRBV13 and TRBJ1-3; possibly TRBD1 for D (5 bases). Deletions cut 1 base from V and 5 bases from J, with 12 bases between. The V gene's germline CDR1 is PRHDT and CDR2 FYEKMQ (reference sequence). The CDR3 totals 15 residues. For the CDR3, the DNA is TGTGCCAGCAGCTTAGAGTGGGGGGAGAGAAACACCATATATTTT. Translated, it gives CASSLEWGERNTIYF.

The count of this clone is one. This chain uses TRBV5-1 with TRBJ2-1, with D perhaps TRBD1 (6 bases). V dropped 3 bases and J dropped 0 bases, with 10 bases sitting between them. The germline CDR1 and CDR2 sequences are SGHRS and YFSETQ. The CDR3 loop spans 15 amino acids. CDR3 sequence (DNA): TGCGCCAGCAGCTCCAGGGACAACTCCTACAATGAGCAGTTCTTC. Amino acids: CASSSRDNSYNEQFF.

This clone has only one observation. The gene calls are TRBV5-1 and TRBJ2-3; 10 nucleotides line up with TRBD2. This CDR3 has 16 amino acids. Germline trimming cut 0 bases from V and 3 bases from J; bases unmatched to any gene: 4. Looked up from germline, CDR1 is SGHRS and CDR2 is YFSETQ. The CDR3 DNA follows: TGCGCCAGCAGCTTGGGGGCTAGCGGGAGAACAGATACGCAGTATTTT. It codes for CASSLGASGRTDTQYF.

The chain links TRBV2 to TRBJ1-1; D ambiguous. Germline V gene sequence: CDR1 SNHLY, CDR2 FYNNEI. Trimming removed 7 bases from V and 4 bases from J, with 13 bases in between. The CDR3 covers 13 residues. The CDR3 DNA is TGTGCCAGCACCCCCTTGAAAGGCACTGAAGCTTTCTTT. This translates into CASTPLKGTEAFF.

DNA for the CDR3: TGTGCCAGCAGCCAGCCGGGACAGGGAAAGGAACAGCCCCAGCATTTT. This sequence encodes CASSQPGQGKEQPQHF. The chain combines TRBV4-2 with TRBJ1-5; 9 nucleotides line up with TRBD1. Germline lookup yields CDR1 LGHNA and CDR2 YNFKEQ. The CDR3 has 16 residues. Losses at the gene ends were 3 bases for V and 7 bases for J; bases not matched to a gene: 10.

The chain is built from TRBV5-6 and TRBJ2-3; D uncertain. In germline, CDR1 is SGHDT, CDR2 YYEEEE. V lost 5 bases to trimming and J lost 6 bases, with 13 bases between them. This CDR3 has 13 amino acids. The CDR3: CASRANSGDTQYF. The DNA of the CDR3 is TGTGCCAGCAGAGCTAACTCCGGGGATACGCAGTATTTT.

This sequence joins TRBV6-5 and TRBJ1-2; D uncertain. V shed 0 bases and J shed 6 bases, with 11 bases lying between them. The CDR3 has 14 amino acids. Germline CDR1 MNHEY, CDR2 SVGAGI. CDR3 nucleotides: TGTGCCAGCAGTTACTCGCTGGATCGAAATGGCTACACCTTC. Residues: CASSYSLDRNGYTF.